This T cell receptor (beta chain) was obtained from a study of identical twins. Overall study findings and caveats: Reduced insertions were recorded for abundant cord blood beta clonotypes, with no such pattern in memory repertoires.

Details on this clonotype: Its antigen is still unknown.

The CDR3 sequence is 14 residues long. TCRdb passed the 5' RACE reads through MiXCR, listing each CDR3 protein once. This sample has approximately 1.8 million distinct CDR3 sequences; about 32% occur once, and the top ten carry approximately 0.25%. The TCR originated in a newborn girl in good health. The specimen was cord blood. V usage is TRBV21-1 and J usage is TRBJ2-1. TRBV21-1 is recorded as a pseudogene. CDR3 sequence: CASSKDVRYDEQFF. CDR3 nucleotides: TGTGCCAGCAGCAAAGACGTTAGATACGATGAGCAGTTCTTC.